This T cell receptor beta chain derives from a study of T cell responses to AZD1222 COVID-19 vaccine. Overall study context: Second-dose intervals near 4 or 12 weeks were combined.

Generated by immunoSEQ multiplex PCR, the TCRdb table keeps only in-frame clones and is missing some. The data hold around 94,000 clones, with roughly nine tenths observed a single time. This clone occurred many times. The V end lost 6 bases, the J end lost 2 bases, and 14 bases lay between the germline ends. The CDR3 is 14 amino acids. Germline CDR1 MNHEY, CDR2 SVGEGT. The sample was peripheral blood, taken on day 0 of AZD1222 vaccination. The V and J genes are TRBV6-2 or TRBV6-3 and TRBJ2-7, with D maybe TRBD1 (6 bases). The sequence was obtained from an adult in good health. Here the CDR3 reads CASSSLGGAYEQYF. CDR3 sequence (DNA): TGTGCCAGCAGCTCTTTAGGGGGAGCCTACGAGCAGTACTTC.